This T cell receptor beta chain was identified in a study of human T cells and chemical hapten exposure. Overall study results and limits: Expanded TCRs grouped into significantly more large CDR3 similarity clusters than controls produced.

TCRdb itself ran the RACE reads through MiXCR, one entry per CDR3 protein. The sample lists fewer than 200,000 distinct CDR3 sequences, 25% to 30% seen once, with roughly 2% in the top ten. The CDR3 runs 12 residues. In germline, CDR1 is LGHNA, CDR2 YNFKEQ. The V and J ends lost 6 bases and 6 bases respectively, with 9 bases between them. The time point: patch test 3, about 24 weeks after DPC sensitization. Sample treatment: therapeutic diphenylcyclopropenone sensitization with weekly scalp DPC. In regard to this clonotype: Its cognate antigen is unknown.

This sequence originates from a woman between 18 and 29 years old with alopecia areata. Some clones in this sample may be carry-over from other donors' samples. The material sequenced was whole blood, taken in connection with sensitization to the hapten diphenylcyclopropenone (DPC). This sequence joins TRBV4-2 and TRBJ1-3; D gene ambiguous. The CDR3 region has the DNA TGTGCCAGCAGATCGCCGACAAACACCATATATTTT. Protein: CASRSPTNTIYF.